Shown below are 18 T cell receptor beta chains from a single sample sequenced in a study of PD-1 blockade in classical Hodgkin lymphoma. Exposure to brentuximab vedotin varied, and each patient had relapsed following autologous stem cell transplantation. TCRdb keeps only in-frame clones here, not all; method: immunoSEQ multiplex PCR. The data contain about 28,000 clones, roughly 80% of them singletons. This sample comprised peripheral blood mononuclear cells (PBMCs), obtained before the second cycle of nivolumab. Source of these receptors: a human donor with classical Hodgkin lymphoma.

Here the CDR3 DNA reads TGTGCCTGGACCCGAGGGGCCTTCAGGGACACTGAAGCTTTCTTT. This sequence encodes CAWTRGAFRDTEAFF. The chain joins TRBV30 to TRBJ1-1; D possibly corresponds to TRBD1 (5 bases). Germline CDR1 GTSNPN, CDR2 SVGIG (reference sequence). The CDR3 contains 15 residues. V dropped 4 bases and J dropped 3 bases, with 18 bases sitting between them.

This clone was observed once. V usage is TRBV27 and J usage is TRBJ2-7; 7 nucleotides line up with TRBD1. With V trimmed by 0 bases and J by 3 bases, 2 bases remained unmatched. Germline values: CDR1 MNHEY, CDR2 SMNVEV (reference sequence). The CDR3 is made up of 14 amino acids. This CDR3 is CASSLSNRGYEQYF. In nucleotides, the CDR3 is TGTGCCAGCAGTTTATCGAACAGGGGCTACGAGCAGTACTTC.

The V call is TRBV6-1, the J call TRBJ2-2; 9 bases match TRBD1. CDR1 and CDR2 from the germline V gene are MNHNS and SASEGT. The CDR3 runs 15 residues. With 6 bases clipped from V and 6 bases from J, the junction kept 8 bases outside the gene matches. CDR3 amino acids: CASRPGTGMSGELFF. DNA for the CDR3: TGTGCCAGCAGGCCCGGGACAGGGATGTCCGGGGAGCTGTTTTTT.

The gene calls are TRBV30 and TRBJ1-5; no definite D call. The length of the CDR3 is 14 residues. The V end was cut by 0 bases, the J end by 0 bases, with 6 bases between. Germline V gene lookup returns CDR1 GTSNPN and CDR2 SVGIG (reference sequence). CDR3 amino acids: CAWSVYSSNQPQHF. The CDR3 DNA reads as TGTGCCTGGAGTGTATACTCTAGCAATCAGCCCCAGCATTTT.

V usage is TRBV6-5 and J usage is TRBJ1-1, with no clear D. Germline V gives CDR1 MNHEY, CDR2 SVGAGI. The CDR3 spans 13 residues. Trimming pared 2 bases from V and 4 bases from J, leaving 8 bases between. The CDR3 nucleotides are TGTGCCAGCAGTTACAGGCAGGCCACTGAAGCTTTCTTT. Its translation is CASSYRQATEAFF.

J is TRBJ1-5 and V is TRBV28; 8 nucleotides agree with TRBD1. Germline V gives CDR1 MDHEN, CDR2 SYDVKM. This CDR3 comprises 13 residues. V shed 4 bases, J shed 4 bases, and the junction held 0 bases outside the gene matches. For the CDR3, the DNA is TGTGCCAGCAGTTGGGACAGGAATCAGCCCCAGCATTTT. Protein product: CASSWDRNQPQHF.

This clone was seen just once. CDR3 coding DNA: TGCGCCAGCAGCTTGACGGGACAGTTAAACACTGAAGCTTTCTTT. Protein product: CASSLTGQLNTEAFF. The V gene is TRBV5-1, the J gene TRBJ1-1; 7 bases match TRBD1. Germline V gene sequence: CDR1 SGHRS, CDR2 YFSETQ. This CDR3 is built from 15 residues. After removal of 1 base from V and 2 bases from J, the junction contained 5 bases not matched to a gene.

This chain connects TRBV4-1 to TRBJ1-5; D call uncertain. Trimming shortened V by 0 bases and J by 4 bases, and 16 bases separated the two germline ends. The CDR3 is 17 residues long. Germline lookup yields CDR1 MGHRA and CDR2 YSYEKL. For the CDR3, the DNA is TGCGCCAGCAGCCAAGAACGTCGTGGCCTTGTGAATCAGCCCCAGCATTTT. This codes for CASSQERRGLVNQPQHF.

The chain is built from TRBV19 and TRBJ1-1; D not resolved. Deletions cut 6 bases from V and 4 bases from J, with 12 bases between. This CDR3 is built from 13 residues. CDR1 and CDR2 (germline): LNHDA, SQIVND (reference sequence). Here the CDR3 DNA reads TGTGCCAGTAGCTGGAGGATGAGCACTGAAGCTTTCTTT. The encoded protein is CASSWRMSTEAFF.

The gene calls are TRBV4-3 and TRBJ1-1, with a weak D call TRBD1 (5 bases). V lost 0 bases to trimming and J lost 6 bases, with 14 bases between them. The CDR3 runs to 15 residues. Germline V CDR1 and CDR2: LGHNA, YSLEER. The CDR3 coding sequence is TGCGCCAGCAGCCAAGATACGGGTTCGGGGGCTGAAGCTTTCTTT. This gives the protein CASSQDTGSGAEAFF.

This sequence joins TRBV15 and TRBJ2-3; unclear D gene. Trimming shortened V by 4 bases and J by 4 bases, and 12 bases separated the two germline ends. This CDR3 region has 14 residues. Germline V gene sequence: CDR1 LNHNV, CDR2 YYDKDF (reference sequence). This CDR3 reads CATSKTSVADTQYF. The CDR3 region has the DNA TGTGCCACCAGCAAGACCAGCGTCGCAGATACGCAGTATTTT.

This chain connects TRBV29-1 to TRBJ2-7; D uncertain. V was pared by 3 bases and J by 2 bases, with 5 bases between. CDR1 is SQVTM and CDR2 is ANQGSEA in the germline V gene. The CDR3 loop spans 11 amino acids. CDR3 nucleotides: TGCAGCGTTGAGGACCCCTACGAGCAGTACTTC. Amino acids: CSVEDPYEQYF.

This chain joins TRBV2 and TRBJ2-7, with 10 positions matching TRBD1. The CDR3 is 14 amino acids. Germline-derived CDR1 and CDR2 are SNHLY and FYNNEI. Trimming at V came to 6 bases and at J to 3 bases, leaving 5 bases not matched to a gene. The chain's CDR3 is CASSRQGAGYEQYF. CDR3 bases: TGTGCCAGCAGCAGACAGGGGGCGGGCTACGAGCAGTACTTC.

The chain recombines TRBV11-3 with TRBJ2-1, with 7 nucleotides matching TRBD2. Trimming at V came to 5 bases and at J to 6 bases, leaving 10 bases not matched to a gene. The germline CDR1 and CDR2 sequences are SGHNT and YENEEA. The CDR3 length is 15 residues. The CDR3 DNA reads TGTGCCAGCAGCGTGGGGACTACCAGGATCAATGAGCAGTTCTTC. The encoded protein is CASSVGTTRINEQFF.

J is TRBJ1-1 and V is TRBV30; D not certain. V was trimmed by 5 bases and J by 7 bases, leaving 8 bases between them. This CDR3 comprises 10 residues. Germline V CDR1 and CDR2: GTSNPN, SVGIG (reference sequence). CDR3 in DNA: TGTGCCTGGTCTCGGATTGAAGCTTTCTTT. Translating it yields CAWSRIEAFF.

The J gene is TRBJ2-5, the V gene TRBV4-3; 7 positions agree with TRBD2. Trimming at V came to 0 bases and at J to 2 bases, leaving 3 bases not matched to a gene. The CDR3 is made up of 15 amino acids. Germline assignment: CDR1 LGHNA and CDR2 YSLEER. The CDR3 loop reads CASSQEGGRQETQYF. The CDR3 DNA reads as TGCGCCAGCAGCCAAGAGGGAGGGCGGCAAGAGACCCAGTACTTC.

This rearrangement joins TRBV19 to TRBJ1-5; D perhaps matches TRBD1 (5 bases). This CDR3 spans 13 amino acids. Between the trimmed V and J ends, which lost 5 bases and 4 bases, there was a span of 9 bases. Germline loops: CDR1 LNHDA, CDR2 SQIVND (reference sequence). DNA of the CDR3: TGTGCCAGTAGTGGCAGGGTAAATCAGCCCCAGCATTTT. This encodes CASSGRVNQPQHF. Full variable domain (missing parts from reference TRBV19 and TRBJ1-5): DGGITQSPKYLFRKEGQNVTLSCEQNLNHDAMYWYRQDPGQGLRLIYYSQIVNDFQKGDIAEGYSVSREKKESFPLTVTSAQKNPTAFYLCASSGRVNQPQHFGDGTRLSIL.

V is TRBV5-4 and J is TRBJ1-1; D may be TRBD1 (6 bases). This CDR3 contains 14 residues. CDR1 and CDR2 (germline): SGHNT, YYREEE (reference sequence). Trimming left V 4 bases short and J 5 bases short, with 15 bases between. The CDR3 DNA is TGTGCCAGCAGCCGGGATCAGGGGCGGACTGAAGCTTTCTTT. Amino acids: CASSRDQGRTEAFF.